These 13 T cell receptor beta chains were sequenced from one sample in a study of blood T cell repertoires in COVID-19. The assay was immunoSEQ multiplex PCR, and TCRdb's table has in-frame clones only and misses some. This table holds 40,000 to 65,000 clones, more than 70% found once. Sequencing used peripheral blood. The receptors shown here come from a man between 65 and 79 years old with active COVID-19.

This clone was seen only a few times. The V gene is TRBV6-6, the J gene TRBJ2-7; TRBD2 might be the D (5 bases). Trimming removed 5 bases from V and 0 bases from J, with 8 bases in between. There are 13 residues in the CDR3. Germline lookup yields CDR1 MNHNY and CDR2 SVGAGI (reference sequence). Here the CDR3 reads CASSRTLSYEQYF. CDR3 coding DNA: TGTGCCAGCAGTCGGACTCTCTCCTACGAGCAGTACTTC.

The CDR3 spells CASSHGTPDEKLFF. Written as DNA, the CDR3 is TGTGCCAGCTCACACGGGACACCCGATGAAAAACTGTTTTTT. The gene calls are TRBV18 and TRBJ1-4; D is possibly TRBD1 (6 bases). V lost 4 bases to trimming and J lost 6 bases, with 12 bases between them. CDR1 is KGHSH and CDR2 is LQKENI in the germline V gene. The CDR3 runs 14 residues. Full variable domain (missing parts from reference TRBV18 and TRBJ1-4): NAGVMQNPRHLVRRRGQEARLRCSPMKGHSHVYWYRQLPEEGLKFMVYLQKENIIDESGMPKERFSAEFPKEGPSILRIQQVVRGDSAAYFCASSHGTPDEKLFFGSGTQLSVL.

The chain is built from TRBV5-1 and TRBJ1-2, with D possibly being TRBD1 (6 bases). The CDR3 is 17 amino acids. Germline V gene sequence: CDR1 SGHRS, CDR2 YFSETQ. Trimming stripped 0 bases from V and 0 bases from J, with 15 bases between. DNA of the CDR3: TGCGCCAGCAGCTTGGGTACAGGGCGGACTTCTAACTATGGCTACACCTTC. Its translation is CASSLGTGRTSNYGYTF.

The chain recombines TRBV7-2 with TRBJ1-2, with no clear D. Germline CDR1 SGHTA, CDR2 FQGNSA. The V end lost 4 bases, the J end lost 4 bases, and 13 bases lay between the germline ends. The CDR3 has 14 residues. Written as DNA, the CDR3 is TGTGCCAGCAGCTCCCCGATGAACAGCTATGGCTACACCTTC. Amino acid sequence: CASSSPMNSYGYTF.

CDR3 DNA: TGTGCCAGCAGCTTGGGGGACAGGACGGACACTGAAGCTTTCTTT. It translates to CASSLGDRTDTEAFF. This chain links TRBV5-4 with TRBJ1-1, with 8 positions matching TRBD1. J lost 3 bases, V lost 0 bases, and 4 bases had no gene match. Per the germline V gene, CDR1 is SGHNT and CDR2 is YYREEE (reference sequence). CDR3 size: 15 residues.

The rearrangement links TRBV25-1 to TRBJ1-2; 11 bases are a match to TRBD1. This CDR3 is built from 15 residues. V dropped 5 bases and J dropped 7; count of bases not matched to a gene: 9. The germline CDR1 and CDR2 sequences are MGHDK and SYGVNS. In DNA form, the CDR3 reads TGTGCCAGCAGTAAAGGTGGACAGGGGGCTTTTGGCTACACCTTC. The encoded protein is CASSKGGQGAFGYTF.

This rearrangement joins TRBV6-2 or TRBV6-3 to TRBJ2-2; possible D gene TRBD2, 5 bases. V dropped 4 bases and J dropped 2 bases, with 8 bases sitting between them. The CDR3 length is 14 residues. Looked up from germline, CDR1 is MNHEY and CDR2 is SVGEGT. The CDR3 here is CASSWRLNTGELFF. For the CDR3, the DNA is TGTGCCAGCAGTTGGAGGTTAAACACCGGGGAGCTGTTTTTT.

This clone was seen a single time. V gene TRBV5-5 combines with J gene TRBJ2-5; 8 bases align to TRBD2. CDR1 SGHKS and CDR2 YYEKEE come from the germline V gene (reference sequence). This CDR3 region has 14 residues. The trim removed 2 bases at V and 4 bases at J, leaving 4 bases unmatched. The CDR3 reads CASSFLRGVETQYF. The CDR3 bases are TGTGCCAGCAGCTTTCTGCGGGGGGTAGAGACCCAGTACTTC.

The V gene is TRBV30, the J gene TRBJ2-7, with TRBD1 matching 7 bases. The J segment lost 0 bases and the V segment lost 5 bases, leaving 1 base of the junction unmatched. Germline CDR1 is GTSNPN and CDR2 is SVGIG (reference sequence). CDR3 length: 12 residues. As DNA, the CDR3 is TGTGCCTGGCACAGGGGCTCCTACGAGCAGTACTTC. Translated: CAWHRGSYEQYF.

This chain uses TRBV6-5 with TRBJ2-7; the D gene is possibly TRBD1 (6 bases). Germline-derived CDR1 and CDR2 are MNHEY and SVGAGI. The CDR3 sequence is 15 residues long. The V gene lost 4 bases and the J gene lost 0 bases, with 13 bases spanning the gap. CDR3 DNA: TGTGCCAGCAGTTTCGTGGACAGCCGCTCCTACGAGCAGTACTTC. This gives the protein CASSFVDSRSYEQYF.

This clone was observed a handful of times. This sequence joins TRBV5-1 and TRBJ1-2, with no clear D. The CDR3 contains 14 residues. The ends were cut back, 2 bases at V and 0 bases at J, with 8 bases in the middle. CDR1 is SGHRS and CDR2 is YFSETQ in the germline V gene. The CDR3 region is CASSFESPNYGYTF. Here the CDR3 DNA reads TGCGCCAGCAGCTTCGAAAGCCCTAACTATGGCTACACCTTC.

The genes are TRBV5-1 and TRBJ1-1; possibly TRBD1 for D (5 bases). V lost 3 bases and J lost 2, with 14 bases in between. In germline, CDR1 is SGHRS, CDR2 YFSETQ. This CDR3 is built from 15 residues. CDR3 sequence (DNA): TGCGCCAGCAGCTATCTGACAGCTCCTAACACTGAAGCTTTCTTT. This gives the protein CASSYLTAPNTEAFF.

The V and J genes are TRBV6-2 or TRBV6-3 and TRBJ1-1; perhaps TRBD1 as D (6 bases). Germline V gene sequence: CDR1 MNHEY, CDR2 SVGEGT. The CDR3 is 18 amino acids. Trimming removed 4 bases at V and 0 bases at J, with 21 bases between. CDR3 DNA sequence: TGTGCCAGCAGTTGGACCTACCCTCGGGGACATATGAACACTGAAGCTTTCTTT. This translates into CASSWTYPRGHMNTEAFF.